A single sample gave rise to the 27 T cell receptor beta chains below, sequenced in a study of CD8+ T cells in alopecia areata. After isolation, RNA underwent reverse transcription to generate cDNA as the sequencing template. TCRdb keeps only in-frame clones here, not all; method: immunoSEQ multiplex PCR. The table includes approximately 99,000 clones, 45% to 60% detected once. Sequenced sample: NKG2D-low CD8+ T cells sorted from blood. These receptors came from a human donor with alopecia areata.

The V gene is TRBV7-9, the J gene TRBJ2-7; D call uncertain. Trimming cost V 5 bases and J 2 bases, with 10 bases left between them. This CDR3 is built from 13 residues. CDR1 is SEHNR, CDR2 FQNEAQ, per germline (reference sequence). CDR3 nucleotides: TGTGCCAGCAGCGGCAACGGAACCTACGAGCAGTACTTC. It translates to CASSGNGTYEQYF. Looking up the rest from reference TRBV7-9 and TRBJ2-7 gives the full variable domain: DTGVSQNPRHKITKRGQNVTFRCDPISEHNRLYWYRQTLGQGPEFLTYFQNEAQLEKSRLLSDRFSAERPKGSFSTLEIQRTEQGDSAMYLCASSGNGTYEQYFGPGTRLTVT.

The sample holds a few counts of this clone. The CDR3 bases are TGTGCCAGTAGTATTTGGGGCCGCGACCCAGCTTTCTTT. Amino acid sequence: CASSIWGRDPAFF. The J gene is TRBJ1-1, the V gene TRBV19; D perhaps matches TRBD1 (5 bases). CDR1 is LNHDA and CDR2 is SQIVND in the germline V gene (reference sequence). The ends were cut back, 3 bases at V and 10 bases at J, with 15 bases in the middle. This CDR3 region has 13 residues.

The J gene is TRBJ1-3, the V gene TRBV11-2; D is unresolved. This CDR3 region has 18 residues. Looked up from germline, CDR1 is SGHAT and CDR2 is FQNNGV. Trimming stripped 1 base from V and 3 bases from J, with 19 bases between. The CDR3 DNA sequence: TGTGCCAGCAGCTTAGGGGTGTTGCAGGCCGCTCGTGGAAACACCATATATTTT. Translation: CASSLGVLQAARGNTIYF.

This chain links TRBV29-1 with TRBJ1-2; D is perhaps TRBD1 (6 bases). Germline CDR1 is SQVTM and CDR2 is ANQGSEA. Trimming cost V 4 bases and J 6 bases, with 15 bases left between them. The CDR3 spans 13 residues. As DNA, the CDR3 is TGCAGCGTTGGACGTGTGGGGGGCGATGGCTACACCTTC. Translation: CSVGRVGGDGYTF.

The genes are TRBV28 and TRBJ2-5, with D possibly being TRBD1 or TRBD2 (5 bases each). Per the germline V gene, CDR1 is MDHEN and CDR2 is SYDVKM. The CDR3 length is 13 residues. V lost 7 bases to trimming and J lost 7 bases, with 16 bases between them. The CDR3 bases are TGTGCCAGCACGGTGGCGGGTAGGGGGACCCAGTACTTC. As protein: CASTVAGRGTQYF.

V is TRBV7-6 and J is TRBJ2-7, with 9 positions matching TRBD1. The CDR3 length is 14 residues. The germline CDR1 and CDR2 sequences are SGHVS and FNYEAQ. Trimming at V came to 5 bases and at J to 3 bases, leaving 5 bases not matched to a gene. The DNA of the CDR3 is TGTGCCAGCAGCCCCCGGGACAGGGTCTACGAGCAGTACTTC. It yields the protein CASSPRDRVYEQYF.

This clone came up a few times. The gene calls are TRBV28 and TRBJ2-5; tentatively, D is TRBD1 (6 bases). Trimming pared 10 bases from V and 7 bases from J, leaving 19 bases between. Germline assignment: CDR1 MDHEN and CDR2 SYDVKM. The CDR3 has 13 amino acids. CDR3 in amino acids: CATLRGTLGTQYF. In DNA form, the CDR3 reads TGTGCCACCCTTAGGGGGACCTTAGGGACCCAGTACTTC. Together with reference TRBV28 and TRBJ2-5, the CDR3 gives the full variable domain: DVKVTQSSRYLVKRTGEKVFLECVQDMDHENMFWYRQDPGLGLRLIYFSYDVKMKEKGDIPEGYSVSREKKERFSLILESASTNQTSMYLCATLRGTLGTQYFGPGTRLLVL.

This clone was detected only a few times. J is TRBJ1-1 and V is TRBV29-1; D unclear. The V end was cut by 4 bases, the J end by 5 bases, with 5 bases between. Germline CDR1 reads SQVTM; CDR2 reads ANQGSEA. There are 10 residues in the CDR3. The CDR3 nucleotides are TGCAGCGTTGTCGGAACTGAAGCTTTCTTT. Translating it yields CSVVGTEAFF.

Comment on this clone: Other DNA sequences of this sample code for an identical CDR3. The DNA of the CDR3 is TGTGCCAGCAGTTTATCCAGGAACACTGAAGCTTTCTTT. This translates into CASSLSRNTEAFF. This chain connects TRBV27 to TRBJ1-1; D is unresolved. The CDR3 extends over 13 amino acids. Germline V CDR1 and CDR2: MNHEY, SMNVEV (reference sequence). The V and J ends lost 0 bases and 1 base respectively, with 3 bases between them.

The chain carries TRBV28 and TRBJ2-7; 12 nucleotides match TRBD2. CDR1 and CDR2 (germline): MDHEN, SYDVKM. The length of the CDR3 is 18 residues. V dropped 4 bases and J dropped 2; count of bases not matched to a gene: 12. CDR3 loop: CASSSGTSGSDFPYEQYF. As DNA, the CDR3 is TGTGCCAGCAGTTCCGGGACTAGCGGGTCCGATTTCCCCTACGAGCAGTACTTC.

This clone was detected only once. The V and J genes are TRBV4-1 and TRBJ1-1; D is uncertain. V was shortened by 0 bases and J by 6 bases, with 5 bases between the two germline ends. This CDR3 is 12 amino acids long. CDR1 MGHRA and CDR2 YSYEKL come from the germline V gene. DNA of the CDR3: TGCGCCAGCAGCCAAGATTTATCTGAAGCTTTCTTT. Its translation is CASSQDLSEAFF.

This clone was found a few times. This chain links TRBV11-2 with TRBJ2-1; D not certain. This CDR3 has 11 amino acids. V dropped 3 bases and J dropped 9 bases, with 6 bases sitting between them. Per germline, CDR1 SGHAT and CDR2 FQNNGV. CDR3 nucleotide sequence: TGTGCCAGCAGCTTCGTTGGTGAGCAGTTCTTC. It encodes CASSFVGEQFF.

Only a few counts were recorded for this clone. The junction and the germline gene differ at one end; a read error may be behind it. The chain combines TRBV9 with TRBJ2-7, with D possibly being TRBD2 (6 bases). CDR1 is SGDLS, CDR2 YYNGEE, per germline. This CDR3 spans 13 amino acids. The CDR3 nucleotides are TGTGCCAGCAGCGGCCGGGACTCCACCGAGGAGTACTTC. This translates into CASSGRDSTEEYF.

This clone was picked up a small number of times. The rearrangement joins TRBV29-1 to TRBJ1-2; D possibly corresponds to TRBD1 (6 bases). From germline, CDR1 is SQVTM and CDR2 ANQGSEA. Trimming shortened V by 0 bases and J by 2 bases, and 16 bases separated the two germline ends. The CDR3 has 16 residues. CDR3 in amino acids: CSVEDLVDRSNYGYTF. The CDR3 DNA follows: TGCAGCGTTGAAGACCTCGTGGACAGATCAAACTATGGCTACACCTTC.

The gene calls are TRBV5-6 and TRBJ1-1; TRBD1 aligns across 7 bases. The CDR3 covers 13 residues. CDR1 is SGHDT, CDR2 YYEEEE, per germline. V lost 7 bases and J lost 1; bases outside the gene matches: 4. The CDR3 loop reads CASQGQKNTEAFF. The CDR3 DNA follows: TGTGCCAGCCAGGGACAGAAGAACACTGAAGCTTTCTTT.

This clone has a handful of counts. This chain connects TRBV29-1 to TRBJ2-2, with 7 positions matching TRBD1. Per the germline V gene, CDR1 is SQVTM and CDR2 is ANQGSEA. V gave up 5 bases and J gave up 5 bases; unmatched junction bases: 2. The CDR3 has 12 amino acids. The CDR3 is CSVPRGTGELFF. CDR3 sequence (DNA): TGCAGCGTTCCCAGGGGGACCGGGGAGCTGTTTTTT.

The chain recombines TRBV9 with TRBJ2-7; D is unresolved. The V gene lost 0 bases and the J gene lost 2 bases, with 9 bases spanning the gap. Germline CDR1 and CDR2: SGDLS and YYNGEE. This CDR3 comprises 14 residues. The CDR3 sequence: CASSVGGPAYEQYF. Here the CDR3 DNA reads TGTGCCAGCAGCGTAGGTGGGCCTGCCTACGAGCAGTACTTC.

J is TRBJ2-3 and V is TRBV10-3, with 7 positions matching TRBD2. The CDR3 has 17 amino acids. Germline assignment: CDR1 ENHRY and CDR2 SYGVKD. After removal of 4 bases from V and 1 base from J, the junction contained 11 bases not matched to a gene. The CDR3 nucleotides read TGTGCCATCAGTGCCAAGATGGGGGGGAGCGGCACAGATACGCAGTATTTT. Protein: CAISAKMGGSGTDTQYF.

The J gene is TRBJ2-1, the V gene TRBV27; no definite D call. In germline, CDR1 is MNHEY, CDR2 SMNVEV (reference sequence). The CDR3 is 11 amino acids. Trimming removed 6 bases at V and 3 bases at J, with 3 bases between. The DNA of the CDR3 is TGTGCCAGCAGCAACTACAATGAGCAGTTCTTC. Translating gives CASSNYNEQFF.

This clone was picked up a small number of times. The chain is built from TRBV7-9 and TRBJ2-7; no reliable D call. The CDR3 spans 15 residues. The germline V gene has CDR1 SEHNR and CDR2 FQNEAQ (reference sequence). V was trimmed by 4 bases and J by 4 bases, leaving 17 bases between them. The CDR3 is CASSWTVQTRYEQYF. DNA for the CDR3: TGTGCCAGCAGCTGGACCGTGCAGACGAGATACGAGCAGTACTTC.

The chain is built from TRBV9 and TRBJ2-3; 8 bases agree with TRBD1. The junction had 5 bases not matched to a gene; V was cut back by 3 bases and J by 2 bases. This CDR3 has 15 amino acids. Germline CDR1 and CDR2: SGDLS and YYNGEE. The CDR3 spells CASSAGQGYTDTQYF. As DNA, the CDR3 is TGTGCCAGCAGCGCCGGACAGGGTTACACAGATACGCAGTATTTT.

This clone showed up just a few times. The rearrangement joins TRBV5-1 to TRBJ2-5; tentatively, D is TRBD1 (6 bases). Deletions cut 1 base from V and 5 bases from J, with 9 bases between. The CDR3 totals 13 residues. CDR1 and CDR2 from the germline V gene are SGHRS and YFSETQ. CDR3 loop: CASSLTQGETQYF. The CDR3 nucleotides are TGCGCCAGCAGCTTGACACAGGGTGAGACCCAGTACTTC.

The chain is built from TRBV5-6 and TRBJ2-6, with 7 positions matching TRBD2. The CDR3 runs 16 residues. J lost 3 bases, V lost 4 bases, and 7 bases had no gene match. Germline-derived CDR1 and CDR2 are SGHDT and YYEEEE. DNA for the CDR3: TGTGCCAGCAGCCCCGGACTAGTGCTTGGGGCCAACGTCCTGACTTTC. It codes for CASSPGLVLGANVLTF. Variable domain in full (rest from reference TRBV5-6 and TRBJ2-6): DAGVTQSPTHLIKTRGQQVTLRCSPKSGHDTVSWYQQALGQGPQFIFQYYEEEERQRGNFPDRFSGHQFPNYSSELNVNALLLGDSALYLCASSPGLVLGANVLTFGAGSRLTVL.

The rearrangement joins TRBV29-1 to TRBJ1-3; no clear D gene. The CDR3 has 17 amino acids. From germline, CDR1 is SQVTM and CDR2 ANQGSEA. The CDR3 nucleotides are TGCCGCCCGATGCCCCCGCGTTGGCGGTCCTCTTGGGGCACCATATATTTT. It codes for CRPMPPRWRSSWGTIYF. The entire variable domain, with the rest obtained from reference TRBV29-1 and TRBJ1-3, is as follows: SAVISQKPSRDICQRGTSLTIQCQVDSQVTMMFWYRQQPGQSLTLIATANQGSEATYESGFVIDKFPISRPNLTFSTLTVSNMSPEDSSIYLCRPMPPRWRSSWGTIYFGEGSWLTVV.

J is TRBJ1-1 and V is TRBV6-5; the D gene is possibly TRBD1 (5 bases). This CDR3 has 13 residues. CDR1 MNHEY and CDR2 SVGAGI come from the germline V gene. V was pared by 11 bases and J by 0 bases, with 13 bases between. This chain's CDR3 is CAARVGMNTEAFF. DNA for the CDR3: TGTGCCGCCAGGGTCGGGATGAACACTGAAGCTTTCTTT.

The rearrangement joins TRBV28 to TRBJ2-3; 8 positions agree with TRBD2. Germline CDR1 MDHEN, CDR2 SYDVKM. This CDR3 comprises 14 residues. The V gene end was trimmed by 4 bases and the J gene end by 4 bases; junction bases not matched to a gene: 4. Here the CDR3 reads CASSSAGVSDTQYF. CDR3 in DNA: TGTGCCAGCAGTTCAGCGGGAGTTTCAGATACGCAGTATTTT. Combining the CDR3 with reference TRBV28 and TRBJ2-3 gives the whole variable domain DVKVTQSSRYLVKRTGEKVFLECVQDMDHENMFWYRQDPGLGLRLIYFSYDVKMKEKGDIPEGYSVSREKKERFSLILESASTNQTSMYLCASSSAGVSDTQYFGPGTRLTVL.

The rearrangement uses TRBV27 and TRBJ2-7; D is unresolved. Germline CDR1 is MNHEY and CDR2 is SMNVEV (reference sequence). V lost 2 bases and J 4 bases, leaving 12 bases between the germline ends. The CDR3 has 14 amino acids. Here the CDR3 DNA reads TGTGCCAGCAGTTTAGGGCAGGTGGGTTACGAGCAGTACTTC. Encoded protein: CASSLGQVGYEQYF.